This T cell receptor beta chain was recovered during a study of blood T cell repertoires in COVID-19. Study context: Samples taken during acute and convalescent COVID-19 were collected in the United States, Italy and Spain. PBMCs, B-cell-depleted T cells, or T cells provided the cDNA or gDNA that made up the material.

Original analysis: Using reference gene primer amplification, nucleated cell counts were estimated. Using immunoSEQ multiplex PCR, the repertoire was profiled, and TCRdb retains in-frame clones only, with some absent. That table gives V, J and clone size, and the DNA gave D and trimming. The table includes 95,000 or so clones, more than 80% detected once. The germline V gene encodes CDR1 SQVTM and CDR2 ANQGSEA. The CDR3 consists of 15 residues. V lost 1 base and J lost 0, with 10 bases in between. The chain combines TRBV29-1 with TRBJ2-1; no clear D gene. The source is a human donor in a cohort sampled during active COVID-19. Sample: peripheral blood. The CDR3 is CSVEGGSISYNEQFF. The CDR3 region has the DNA TGCAGCGTTGAAGGCGGATCTATCTCCTACAATGAGCAGTTCTTC.